The 23 T cell receptor beta chains given below trace back to one sample, sequenced in a study of cytomegalovirus exposure and HLA in healthy donors. PCR employed 60 Vbeta and 13 Jbeta primers. Assay used: immunoSEQ multiplex PCR; TCRdb lists only in-frame clones, some missing. The sample lists about 160,000 clones; roughly 80% were seen once. Sample: PBMCs. The receptors were gathered from a man aged 50-59 years in good health and CMV-seropositive.

DNA for the CDR3: TGTGCCAGCAGCTTAGACCGCCAGGGGACCCAGTACTTC. It specifies CASSLDRQGTQYF. The J gene is TRBJ2-5, the V gene TRBV7-2; maybe TRBD1 (5 bases). Germline V lookup: CDR1 SGHTA, CDR2 FQGNSA. The CDR3 covers 13 residues. Trimming removed 1 base from V and 7 bases from J, with 10 bases in between.

This clone turned up a few times. Other DNA sequences in this sample translate to the same CDR3. This rearrangement joins TRBV5-1 to TRBJ1-3; D is possibly TRBD1 (5 bases). Germline V gives CDR1 SGHRS, CDR2 YFSETQ. The germline V and J ends were trimmed by 0 bases and 3 bases, with 7 bases remaining between them. This CDR3 has 14 amino acids. The CDR3 nucleotides are TGCGCCAGCAGCTTGGCAGGGTATGGAAACACCATATATTTT. This translates into CASSLAGYGNTIYF.

The chain carries TRBV5-1 and TRBJ1-4; D gene uncertain. The V end was cut by 4 bases, the J end by 4 bases, with 11 bases between. This CDR3 spans 14 amino acids. Per the germline V gene, CDR1 is SGHRS and CDR2 is YFSETQ. CDR3 nucleotides: TGCGCCAGCAGCGAGGAGGGCAGTAATGAAAAACTGTTTTTT. It specifies CASSEEGSNEKLFF. The complete variable domain, with remaining parts taken from reference TRBV5-1 and TRBJ1-4, reads KAGVTQTPRYLIKTRGQQVTLSCSPISGHRSVSWYQQTPGQGLQFLFEYFSETQRNKGNFPGRFSGRQFSNSRSEMNVSTLELGDSALYLCASSEEGSNEKLFFGSGTQLSVL.

The table lists this clone with a few counts. The V call is TRBV6-1, the J call TRBJ2-7; 13 positions agree with TRBD2. CDR1 and CDR2 (germline): MNHNS, SASEGT. The CDR3 contains 15 residues. V shed 5 bases, J shed 3 bases, and the junction held 4 bases outside the gene matches. CDR3 protein: CASSLGTSGIYEQYF. The CDR3 nucleotides read TGTGCCAGCAGTCTTGGGACTAGCGGGATCTACGAGCAGTACTTC.

The V call is TRBV7-9, the J call TRBJ2-2; 10 nucleotides match TRBD2. The germline V gene has CDR1 SEHNR and CDR2 FQNEAQ (reference sequence). The V segment lost 4 bases and the J segment 1 base; nucleotides outside the gene matches: 9. The CDR3 is 18 amino acids. CDR3 nucleotide sequence: TGTGCCAGCAGCTGGCCCCCGGGACTAGCGAAGAACACCGGGGAGCTGTTTTTT. As protein: CASSWPPGLAKNTGELFF.

The V and J genes are TRBV9 and TRBJ1-2; D is unresolved. V lost 0 bases and J lost 1, with 19 bases in between. The CDR3 is made up of 18 amino acids. CDR1 is SGDLS, CDR2 YYNGEE, per germline. CDR3 sequence reads: CASSVGVTRQAHNYGYTF. The CDR3 DNA follows: TGTGCCAGCAGCGTAGGGGTTACTCGCCAGGCCCATAACTATGGCTACACCTTC.

The J gene is TRBJ2-7, the V gene TRBV4-1; 13 bases map to TRBD2. Germline V lookup: CDR1 MGHRA, CDR2 YSYEKL. This CDR3 is built from 15 residues. The trim removed 5 bases at V and 2 bases at J, leaving 3 bases unmatched. The CDR3 DNA sequence: TGCGCCAGCAGCTACGGACTAGCGGGAGCCTACGAGCAGTACTTC. It translates to CASSYGLAGAYEQYF.

The chain employs TRBV10-3 and TRBJ2-7, with 10 bases lining up with TRBD1. Trimming at V came to 11 bases and at J to 5 bases, leaving 9 bases not matched to a gene. The CDR3 has 13 residues. CDR1 is ENHRY and CDR2 is SYGVKD in the germline V gene. The CDR3 reads CAASGQGQDEQYF. The CDR3 DNA follows: TGTGCCGCCTCGGGACAGGGGCAGGACGAGCAGTACTTC.

The rearrangement joins TRBV6-5 to TRBJ1-1; 7 nucleotides line up with TRBD1. J lost 3 bases, V lost 5 bases, and 6 bases had no gene match. Germline values: CDR1 MNHEY, CDR2 SVGAGI. This CDR3 has 14 amino acids. This chain's CDR3 is CASSRDRVYTEAFF. The DNA of the CDR3 is TGTGCCAGCAGTCGCGACAGGGTGTACACTGAAGCTTTCTTT.

The J gene is TRBJ2-6, the V gene TRBV7-6; 13 nucleotides agree with TRBD2. The CDR3 loop spans 17 amino acids. V shed 5 bases, J shed 3 bases, and the junction held 4 bases outside the gene matches. Germline CDR1 reads SGHVS; CDR2 reads FNYEAQ. For the CDR3, the DNA is TGTGCCAGCAGCCCTACTAGCGGGGGGGGTGGGGCCAACGTCCTGACTTTC. Protein sequence: CASSPTSGGGGANVLTF.

Comments on this clone: One end of the junction is discordant with germline, which a read error may explain. This CDR3 is CASSGTGGKQPQHF. DNA of the CDR3: TGTGCCAGCAGTGGTACAGGGGGCAAGCAGCCCCAGCATTTT. The chain recombines TRBV6-6 with TRBJ1-5, with 9 bases identical to TRBD1. Germline CDR1 is MNHNY and CDR2 is SVGAGI (reference sequence). This CDR3 is built from 14 residues.

This clone came up once. This sequence joins TRBV19 and TRBJ2-5, with 8 positions matching TRBD2. There are 14 residues in the CDR3. Per germline, CDR1 LNHDA and CDR2 SQIVND (reference sequence). Trimming cost V 1 base and J 7 bases; bases outside gene matches: 5. The CDR3 DNA follows: TGTGCCAGTAGTATAGGGACTAGCCCTCCGACCCAGTACTTC. This codes for CASSIGTSPPTQYF.

The rearrangement links TRBV2 to TRBJ1-2, with TRBD1 matching over 8 bases. The CDR3 consists of 13 residues. V lost 3 bases and J lost 8; bases outside the gene matches: 5. Germline lookup yields CDR1 SNHLY and CDR2 FYNNEI. The CDR3 bases are TGTGCCAGCAGTGATGGCAGGGGGCGCGGCTACACCTTC. Translation: CASSDGRGRGYTF.

The J gene is TRBJ1-1, the V gene TRBV28; D uncertain. In germline, CDR1 is MDHEN, CDR2 SYDVKM. V was pared by 7 bases and J by 4 bases, with 7 bases between. The CDR3 loop spans 11 amino acids. CDR3 DNA: TGTGCCAGCATCAGAAGCACTGAAGCTTTCTTT. Residues: CASIRSTEAFF.

J is TRBJ2-6 and V is TRBV5-1; D uncertain. The length of the CDR3 is 13 residues. V was pared by 7 bases and J by 2 bases, with 7 bases between. Germline assignment: CDR1 SGHRS and CDR2 YFSETQ. The CDR3 loop reads CASQETGANVLTF. Written as DNA, the CDR3 is TGCGCCAGCCAAGAGACTGGGGCCAACGTCCTGACTTTC.

This clone showed up just once. The chain has TRBV9 and TRBJ2-3; D call uncertain. V lost 0 bases and J lost 4, with 9 bases in between. The germline V gene encodes CDR1 SGDLS and CDR2 YYNGEE. This CDR3 has 14 amino acids. The CDR3 DNA reads as TGTGCCAGCAGCGTAGGGTTACTCCCAGATACGCAGTATTTT. Translating it yields CASSVGLLPDTQYF.

V is TRBV7-9 and J is TRBJ1-1, with D possibly being TRBD1 (6 bases). The CDR3 is made up of 16 amino acids. The ends were cut back, 0 bases at V and 1 base at J, with 12 bases in the middle. CDR1 SEHNR and CDR2 FQNEAQ come from the germline V gene (reference sequence). The CDR3 DNA reads TGTGCCAGCAGCTTAGCACAAGGACAGCCGAACACTGAAGCTTTCTTT. Its protein is CASSLAQGQPNTEAFF. The entire variable domain, with the rest obtained from reference TRBV7-9 and TRBJ1-1, is as follows: DTGVSQNPRHKITKRGQNVTFRCDPISEHNRLYWYRQTLGQGPEFLTYFQNEAQLEKSRLLSDRFSAERPKGSFSTLEIQRTEQGDSAMYLCASSLAQGQPNTEAFFGQGTRLTVV.

The V gene is TRBV7-2, the J gene TRBJ2-1; D is perhaps TRBD2 (6 bases). CDR3 length: 14 amino acids. Germline-derived CDR1 and CDR2 are SGHTA and FQGNSA. The V and J ends lost 5 bases and 4 bases respectively, with 12 bases between them. CDR3 bases: TGTGCCAGCAGCCCCCCACTAGCTTACAATGAGCAGTTCTTC. Protein: CASSPPLAYNEQFF.

The rearrangement joins TRBV7-2 to TRBJ2-1; tentatively, D is TRBD2 (6 bases). CDR1 is SGHTA and CDR2 is FQGNSA in the germline V gene. This CDR3 is built from 15 residues. Trimming took 3 bases from V and 4 from J, leaving 13 bases between them. CDR3 nucleotide sequence: TGTGCCAGCAGCTTGGACTACGGGGTGTACAATGAGCAGTTCTTC. Residues: CASSLDYGVYNEQFF.

This clone appeared once. V and J are TRBV2 and TRBJ2-7, with 7 bases lining up with TRBD2. The V gene end was trimmed by 5 bases and the J gene end by 7 bases; junction bases not matched to a gene: 2. This CDR3 region has 11 residues. Germline V lookup: CDR1 SNHLY, CDR2 FYNNEI. CDR3 in DNA: TGTGCCAGCAGTTCGGGGGGTGAGCAGTACTTC. This codes for CASSSGGEQYF.

The CDR3: CASREGTSGTGTGELFF. The DNA for the CDR3 is TGTGCCAGCCGGGAGGGGACTAGCGGGACGGGCACCGGGGAGCTGTTTTTT. This chain connects TRBV9 to TRBJ2-2; 13 bases are a match to TRBD2. V lost 7 bases, J lost 4 bases, and 10 bases stayed unmatched. Germline V CDR1 and CDR2: SGDLS, YYNGEE. The CDR3 runs 17 residues. The variable domain in full, with the rest retrieved from reference TRBV9 and TRBJ2-2, is DSGVTQTPKHLITATGQRVTLRCSPRSGDLSVYWYQQSLDQGLQFLIQYYNGEERAKGNILERFSAQQFPDLHSELNLSSLELGDSALYFCASREGTSGTGTGELFFGEGSRLTVL.

The gene calls are TRBV7-3 and TRBJ2-3, with 8 bases that match TRBD2. V was pared by 2 bases and J by 4 bases, with 2 bases of the junction left unmatched. The CDR3 is made up of 14 amino acids. Germline V gives CDR1 SGHTA, CDR2 FQGTGA. The CDR3 region is CASSLFGGADTQYF. DNA for the CDR3: TGTGCCAGCAGCTTATTCGGGGGGGCAGATACGCAGTATTTT.

This rearrangement joins TRBV7-2 to TRBJ1-1, with D tentatively TRBD1 (6 bases). With 5 bases removed from V and 1 base from J, the gap between germline ends came to 8 bases. Germline CDR1 reads SGHTA; CDR2 reads FQGNSA. This CDR3 is built from 13 residues. The CDR3 protein is CASSLQGNTEAFF. In nucleotides, the CDR3 is TGTGCCAGCAGCCTACAGGGGAACACTGAAGCTTTCTTT.